This TCR beta chain was retrieved from a study of CD8+ T cells in alopecia areata. The V end lost 1 base, the J end lost 2 bases, and 12 bases lay between the germline ends. Germline values: CDR1 GTSNPN, CDR2 SVGIG (reference sequence). CDR3 length: 14 residues. As concerns this clone: The antigen is not known.

General observations from the study: Relative to normal scalp, lesional scalp, especially alopecia totalis/universalis, showed higher clonality.

Extraction and reverse transcription of RNA yielded cDNA as the sequencing template. Sequenced by immunoSEQ multiplex PCR; TCRdb stores in-frame clones only, minus some. The sample contains 250,000 to 300,000 clones, 58% of which appear only once. Noted treatment: oral pan-JAK inhibitor, 5-10 mg twice daily. The TCR sequence derives from a human donor with alopecia areata. The rearrangement uses TRBV30 and TRBJ2-7, with D uncertain. The sample consisted of CD4+ T cells sorted from blood, taken at week 24, from a patient treated with tofacitinib. CDR3 sequence reads: CAWSEQETAYEQYF. The CDR3 DNA reads TGTGCCTGGAGTGAGCAAGAGACCGCCTACGAGCAGTACTTC.